The source of this T cell receptor (beta chain) is a study of cytomegalovirus exposure and HLA in healthy donors. Points on this clone: Its antigen remains unidentified.

The primer mix had 60 Vbeta and 13 Jbeta primers. The repertoire was sequenced with immunoSEQ multiplex PCR; TCRdb's copy has only in-frame clones and lacks some. This sample has approximately 140,000 clones, with 60% to 85% found just once. Study-wide results and caveats: The study listed roughly 150 cytomegalovirus-associated TCR beta chains. The productive fraction for most TCR beta V segments was about 90% or about 30% in an earlier analysis.

Sequencing was done on a sample of PBMCs. The receptor was isolated from a woman in her forties in good health and CMV-seropositive.

CDR3 DNA: TGTGCCAGCAGCAAAGGTGGGGGCGGCTACACCTTC. It codes for CASSKGGGGYTF. This chain links TRBV21-1 with TRBJ1-2; TRBD1 was called by the table and not checked on the DNA. TRBV21-1 is assigned pseudogene status. The CDR3 is 12 residues long.